The rows below give T cell receptor beta chains drawn from one sample of a study of cytomegalovirus exposure and HLA in healthy donors. The protocol was immunoSEQ multiplex PCR, while the TCRdb copy is restricted to in-frame clones and leaves out a portion. This table holds about 180,000 clones, about 86% found once. Material: PBMCs. These TCRs come from a woman aged 25-40 years in good health and CMV-seronegative. Both conserved end residues are part of each CDR3. The listing skips clone size in some rows; elsewhere it reads once, few, many or a size class.

14,-,TRBV7-9,TRBJ1-1,CASPQTALNTEAFF
15,-,TRBV4-1,TRBJ2-7,CASSPAQGASYEQYF
16,-,TRBV19,TRBJ2-3,CASSILTGGVTDTQYF
14,-,TRBV5-6,TRBJ2-7,CASSLTVSSYEQYF
15,-,TRBV5-6,TRBJ2-1,CASSLWGAGLYEQFF
14,-,TRBV30,TRBJ1-4,CAWSVPVSHEKLFF
14,-,TRBV5-1,TRBJ1-2,CASSLNNRENGYTF
15,once,TRBV6-1,TRBJ2-1,CASSDRLAGGNEQFF
16,-,TRBV27,TRBJ2-3,CASSAYRGSSTDTQYF
14,-,TRBV19,TRBJ2-5,CASTLAGGSETQYF
18,-,TRBV4-3,TRBJ1-2,CASSQDRFGEDLNYGYTF
12,-,TRBV6-1,TRBJ2-7,CASSRAGTAWYF
15,-,TRBV6-5,TRBJ1-4,CASSPQTNVNEKLFF
14,few,TRBV7-2,TRBJ1-1,CASSYSYRGTEAFF
15,-,TRBV4-1,TRBJ2-5,CASSRVAGAAETQYF
14,once,TRBV5-1,TRBJ2-7,CASSSRTGPYEQYF
15,-,TRBV30,TRBJ2-3,CAWSVLSGATDTQYF
16,once,TRBV4-1,TRBJ1-1,CASSPQPGHRNTEAFF
14,few,TRBV7-2,TRBJ1-1,CASSLVGVNTEAFF
18,-,TRBV19,TRBJ2-7,CASSIIGNIATPTYEQYF
11,-,TRBV30,TRBJ1-1,CAWGPNTEAFF
15,-,TRBV6-5,TRBJ2-2,CASSLQGWNTGELFF
13,few,TRBV7-9,TRBJ2-7,CAISPAGTLEQYF
12,-,TRBV6-6,TRBJ2-7,CASRRGTNEQYF
12,-,TRBV7-8,TRBJ2-7,CASSHTGYEQYF
13,-,TRBV18,TRBJ1-2,CASSPQGDYGYTF
15,-,TRBV7-2,TRBJ1-2,CASSSPAGGAEGYTF